These 7 T cell receptor beta chains share one sample of origin, sequenced in a study of OX40 agonist ivuxolimab in advanced cancers. The method behind the library was the immunoSEQ multiplex PCR assay. TCRdb's version of the immuneACCESS table is confined to in-frame rearrangements and falls short of the full clone set. An unresolved V gene accounts for under half of the shortfall where checked; the remainder is of unknown origin. The sample contains 77,000 or so clones, 75% to 85% of them found a single time. Over 4.5% of the sample lies in the top ten. This specimen was CD4+ or CD8+ T cells sorted from blood, taken in a trial of the OX40 agonist ivuxolimab. These receptors were collected from an adult with an advanced solid tumor such as melanoma, head and neck, liver or kidney cancer.

In its sample, this clone was seen a few times. The chain combines TRBV9 with TRBJ1-6; D ambiguous. The CDR3 covers 17 residues. V lost 1 base to trimming and J lost 1 base, with 12 bases between them. Germline CDR1 SGDLS, CDR2 YYNGEE. The chain's CDR3 is CASSVSPGSSYNSPLHF. The CDR3, as DNA: TGTGCCAGCAGCGTAAGCCCGGGAAGTTCCTATAATTCACCCCTCCACTTT.

The chain recombines TRBV7-2 with TRBJ1-5; D gene uncertain. Germline V gene data show CDR1 as SGHTA and CDR2 as FQGNSA. V lost 4 bases, J lost 3 bases, and 7 bases lay in between. The CDR3 spans 13 residues. CDR3 DNA: TGTGCCAGCAGCTCACAGTCCAATCAGCCCCAGCATTTT. Encoded protein: CASSSQSNQPQHF.

V is TRBV11-2 and J is TRBJ2-3; D remains ambiguous. V lost 1 base and J 0 bases, leaving 11 bases between the germline ends. The CDR3 is 16 amino acids. The germline V gene encodes CDR1 SGHAT and CDR2 FQNNGV. CDR3 bases: TGTGCCAGCAGCTTAGTAGGCGGACCTAGCACAGATACGCAGTATTTT. Translated, it gives CASSLVGGPSTDTQYF. Variable domain in full (rest from reference TRBV11-2 and TRBJ2-3): EAGVAQSPRYKIIEKRQSVAFWCNPISGHATLYWYQQILGQGPKLLIQFQNNGVVDDSQLPKDRFSAERLKGVDSTLKIQPAKLEDSAVYLCASSLVGGPSTDTQYFGPGTRLTVL.

This CDR3 is CATLPGRAPHGELFF. The CDR3 region has the DNA TGCGCCACCCTACCTGGTAGGGCCCCACACGGGGAGCTGTTTTTT. The chain has TRBV10-2 and TRBJ2-2, with D hard to call. The CDR3 totals 15 residues. Trimming cost V 10 bases and J 7 bases, with 22 bases left between them. Germline CDR1 WSHSY, CDR2 SAAADI.

The rearrangement uses TRBV5-1 and TRBJ2-1, with 11 bases aligning to TRBD2. CDR3 length equals 16 residues. Trimming at V came to 4 bases and at J to 8 bases, leaving 11 bases not matched to a gene. CDR1 is SGHRS and CDR2 is YFSETQ in the germline V gene. CDR3 coding DNA: TGCGCCAGCAGCCCGACCGGGACTAGCGGCCTCTATGAGCAGTTCTTC. Its protein product is CASSPTGTSGLYEQFF. Drawing the rest from reference TRBV5-1 and TRBJ2-1, the complete variable domain is KAGVTQTPRYLIKTRGQQVTLSCSPISGHRSVSWYQQTPGQGLQFLFEYFSETQRNKGNFPGRFSGRQFSNSRSEMNVSTLELGDSALYLCASSPTGTSGLYEQFFGPGTRLTVL.

The CDR3 protein is CASSYSKRGGEQYF. CDR3 bases: TGTGCCAGCAGTTACTCGAAACGGGGAGGCGAGCAGTACTTC. V is TRBV6-6 and J is TRBJ2-7; weak D call: TRBD2 (6 bases). The CDR3 is 14 amino acids. V lost 0 bases and J 6 bases, leaving 12 bases between the germline ends. In germline, CDR1 is MNHNY, CDR2 SVGAGI (reference sequence).

This clone appeared a single time. The chain links TRBV2 to TRBJ1-5; unclear D gene. The CDR3 totals 13 residues. Germline lookup yields CDR1 SNHLY and CDR2 FYNNEI. Trimming pared 6 bases from V and 6 bases from J, leaving 12 bases between. CDR3 nucleotides: TGTGCCAGCAGCATGGGAGGCGGTCAGCCCCAGCATTTT. Translating gives CASSMGGGQPQHF.